One sample yielded the 18 T cell receptor beta chains listed below, sequenced in a study of blood T cell repertoires in COVID-19. Profiling relied on immunoSEQ multiplex PCR, and the TCRdb table lists in-frame clones only, not all of them. Among 55,000 to 75,000 clones, approximately 82% were seen once, and the ten largest hold 16%. Sequenced input: peripheral blood. These receptors came from a man older than 75 with active COVID-19.

The chain has TRBV5-1 and TRBJ2-5; 8 bases map to TRBD2. In germline, CDR1 is SGHRS, CDR2 YFSETQ. J gave up 5 bases and V 0 bases, and 6 bases lay outside the gene matches. This CDR3 is built from 15 residues. CDR3 amino acids: CASSLVAGGSETQYF. Here the CDR3 DNA reads TGCGCCAGCAGCTTGGTGGCGGGGGGATCGGAGACCCAGTACTTC. Filled out from reference TRBV5-1 and TRBJ2-5, the complete variable domain reads KAGVTQTPRYLIKTRGQQVTLSCSPISGHRSVSWYQQTPGQGLQFLFEYFSETQRNKGNFPGRFSGRQFSNSRSEMNVSTLELGDSALYLCASSLVAGGSETQYFGPGTRLLVL.

The chain joins TRBV6-5 to TRBJ2-7, with D possibly being TRBD1 (5 bases). The CDR3 sequence is 13 residues long. Germline V CDR1 and CDR2: MNHEY, SVGAGI. Trimming pared 2 bases from V and 3 bases from J, leaving 8 bases between. CDR3 sequence: CASSYRQGYEQYF. The CDR3 DNA is TGTGCCAGCAGTTACAGGCAGGGCTACGAGCAGTACTTC.

The chain joins TRBV6-2 or TRBV6-3 to TRBJ1-1; D is possibly TRBD1 (6 bases). Germline lookup yields CDR1 MNHEY and CDR2 SVGEGT. This CDR3 has 16 residues. V was pared by 5 bases and J by 10 bases, with 26 bases between. The chain's CDR3 is CASSPGGPEVMGGAFF. In DNA form, the CDR3 reads TGTGCCAGCAGTCCCGGGGGGCCAGAGGTCATGGGTGGAGCTTTCTTT.

The chain employs TRBV6-1 and TRBJ2-1, with 9 bases that match TRBD1. The CDR3 has 13 amino acids. V dropped 3 bases and J dropped 13; count of bases not matched to a gene: 7. Germline V gene data show CDR1 as MNHNS and CDR2 as SASEGT. The CDR3 region is CASSEATGGYQFF. DNA of the CDR3: TGTGCCAGCAGTGAGGCTACAGGGGGCTACCAGTTCTTC.

Here the CDR3 reads CAISESEAGGSDEQYF. DNA for the CDR3: TGTGCCATCAGTGAGTCAGAGGCGGGAGGTAGCGACGAGCAGTACTTC. The chain recombines TRBV10-3 with TRBJ2-7, with 8 nucleotides matching TRBD2. The length of the CDR3 is 16 residues. J lost 5 bases, V lost 0 bases, and 9 bases had no gene match. Germline values: CDR1 ENHRY, CDR2 SYGVKD.

The V and J genes are TRBV28 and TRBJ1-2; D gene uncertain. Trimming took 6 bases from V and 0 from J, leaving 8 bases between them. Germline assignment: CDR1 MDHEN and CDR2 SYDVKM. The CDR3 length is 13 residues. The DNA of the CDR3 is TGTGCCAGCAGCCAACAGCCTAACTATGGCTACACCTTC. Its protein product is CASSQQPNYGYTF.

The J gene is TRBJ2-7, the V gene TRBV7-2, with unresolved D. The CDR3 runs 14 residues. V shed 0 bases and J shed 5 bases, with 11 bases lying between them. Per germline, CDR1 SGHTA and CDR2 FQGNSA. The CDR3: CASSLAVVNHEQYF. DNA for the CDR3: TGTGCCAGCAGCTTAGCCGTAGTTAACCACGAGCAGTACTTC.

This clone was seen at least ten times. The rearrangement joins TRBV7-2 to TRBJ2-2; D possibly corresponds to TRBD2 (5 bases). This CDR3 has 15 amino acids. Per the germline V gene, CDR1 is SGHTA and CDR2 is FQGNSA. The V and J ends lost 4 bases and 0 bases respectively, with 9 bases between them. The CDR3 nucleotides are TGTGCCAGCAGCTCCGCCGGGGCGAACACCGGGGAGCTGTTTTTT. It specifies CASSSAGANTGELFF. Filled out from reference TRBV7-2 and TRBJ2-2, the complete variable domain reads GAGVSQSPSNKVTEKGKDVELRCDPISGHTALYWYRQSLGQGLEFLIYFQGNSAPDKSGLPSDRFSAERTGGSVSTLTIQRTQQEDSAVYLCASSSAGANTGELFFGEGSRLTVL.

This clone came up a few times. V is TRBV9 and J is TRBJ2-2; 8 bases are shared with TRBD2. The CDR3 totals 16 residues. The J segment lost 4 bases and the V segment lost 0 bases, leaving 5 bases of the junction unmatched. Germline assignment: CDR1 SGDLS and CDR2 YYNGEE. CDR3 nucleotide sequence: TGTGCCAGCAGCGTAGAGGGACTAGAGGGCACCGGGGAGCTGTTTTTT. This gives the protein CASSVEGLEGTGELFF.

V is TRBV7-7 and J is TRBJ2-2, with D tentatively TRBD2 (6 bases). The CDR3 sequence is 15 residues long. Deletions cut 3 bases from V and 1 base from J, with 9 bases between. From germline, CDR1 is SSHAT and CDR2 FNYEAQ (reference sequence). The CDR3 DNA sequence: TGTGCCAGCAGCTTCGTGGGGGGGAACACCGGGGAGCTGTTTTTT. It encodes CASSFVGGNTGELFF. Combining the CDR3 with reference TRBV7-7 and TRBJ2-2 gives the whole variable domain GAGVSQSPRYKVTKRGQDVTLRCDPISSHATLYWYQQALGQGPEFLTYFNYEAQPDKSGLPSDRFSAERPEGSISTLTIQRTEQRDSAMYRCASSFVGGNTGELFFGEGSRLTVL.

CDR3 in amino acids: CASSSPTGDRINQPQHF. The CDR3, as DNA: TGTGCCAGCAGCTCGCCGACTGGTGACAGAATCAATCAGCCCCAGCATTTT. The V call is TRBV7-3, the J call TRBJ1-5; weak D call: TRBD1 (5 bases). Germline CDR1 SGHTA, CDR2 FQGTGA. This CDR3 spans 17 amino acids. The germline V and J ends were trimmed by 4 bases and 3 bases, with 19 bases remaining between them.

The gene calls are TRBV18 and TRBJ2-7, with TRBD2 matching over 13 bases. The CDR3 is made up of 14 amino acids. Germline V gene sequence: CDR1 KGHSH, CDR2 LQKENI. J lost 7 bases, V lost 4 bases, and 4 bases had no gene match. The CDR3: CASSRTSGGWEQYF. The CDR3 DNA is TGTGCCAGCTCACGGACTAGCGGGGGCTGGGAGCAGTACTTC.

This clone has only one observation. V gene TRBV28 combines with J gene TRBJ1-5; D possibly corresponds to TRBD1 (6 bases). Germline V lookup: CDR1 MDHEN, CDR2 SYDVKM. The CDR3 contains 15 residues. Deletions cut 6 bases from V and 4 bases from J, with 16 bases between. CDR3 loop: CASSRTGLGNQPQHF. The CDR3 DNA sequence: TGTGCCAGCAGCAGAACAGGGTTAGGTAATCAGCCCCAGCATTTT.

The V and J genes are TRBV7-9 and TRBJ2-2; 8 nucleotides match TRBD2. Germline V CDR1 and CDR2: SEHNR, FQNEAQ (reference sequence). The ends lost 4 bases at V and 6 bases at J; junction bases unmatched: 10. CDR3 length: 16 amino acids. CDR3 coding DNA: TGTGCCAGCAGCTCCAAAGGACTAGCACAACCCGGGGAGCTGTTTTTT. It is translated as CASSSKGLAQPGELFF.

The chain has TRBV28 and TRBJ2-7; TRBD2 aligns across 8 bases. Germline loops: CDR1 MDHEN, CDR2 SYDVKM. This CDR3 comprises 14 residues. The V segment lost 3 bases and the J segment 3 bases; nucleotides outside the gene matches: 4. CDR3 loop: CASSFTSGLYEQYF. Here the CDR3 DNA reads TGTGCCAGCAGTTTCACTAGCGGCCTCTACGAGCAGTACTTC. The complete variable domain, with remaining parts taken from reference TRBV28 and TRBJ2-7, reads DVKVTQSSRYLVKRTGEKVFLECVQDMDHENMFWYRQDPGLGLRLIYFSYDVKMKEKGDIPEGYSVSREKKERFSLILESASTNQTSMYLCASSFTSGLYEQYFGPGTRLTVT.

The chain carries TRBV4-3 and TRBJ1-3; maybe TRBD1 (6 bases). The CDR3 covers 15 residues. Trimming removed 0 bases at V and 4 bases at J, with 10 bases between. Germline-derived CDR1 and CDR2 are LGHNA and YSLEER. CDR3 residues: CASSQEGGGGNTIYF. CDR3 bases: TGCGCCAGCAGCCAAGAAGGGGGTGGCGGAAACACCATATATTTT.

This clone was observed a single time. J is TRBJ1-1 and V is TRBV18; possibly TRBD1 for D (6 bases). V gave up 4 bases and J gave up 4 bases, with 10 bases separating them. CDR1 is KGHSH and CDR2 is LQKENI in the germline V gene. CDR3 length equals 13 residues. The CDR3 region is CASSRGQPTEAFF. The CDR3 nucleotides are TGTGCCAGCTCACGTGGACAGCCCACTGAAGCTTTCTTT.

The J gene is TRBJ2-5, the V gene TRBV5-1, with 9 bases fitting TRBD1. Germline V gene data show CDR1 as SGHRS and CDR2 as YFSETQ. The CDR3 spans 17 residues. With 4 bases clipped from V and 2 bases from J, the junction kept 12 bases outside the gene matches. The CDR3 region has the DNA TGCGCCAGCAGCGTGGGGGCCCGGGACAGGGTGCAAGAGACCCAGTACTTC. Its translation: CASSVGARDRVQETQYF.